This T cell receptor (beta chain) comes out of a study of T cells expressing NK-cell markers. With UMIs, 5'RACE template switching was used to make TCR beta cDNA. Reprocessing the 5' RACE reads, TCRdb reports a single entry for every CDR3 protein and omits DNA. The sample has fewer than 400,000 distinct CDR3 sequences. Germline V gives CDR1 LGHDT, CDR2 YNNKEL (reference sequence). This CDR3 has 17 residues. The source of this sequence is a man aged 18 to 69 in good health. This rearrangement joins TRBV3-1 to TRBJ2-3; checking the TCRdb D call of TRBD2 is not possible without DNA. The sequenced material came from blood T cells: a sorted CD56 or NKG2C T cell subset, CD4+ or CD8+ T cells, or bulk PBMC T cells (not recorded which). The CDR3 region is CASSQGSTRLSTDTQYF.